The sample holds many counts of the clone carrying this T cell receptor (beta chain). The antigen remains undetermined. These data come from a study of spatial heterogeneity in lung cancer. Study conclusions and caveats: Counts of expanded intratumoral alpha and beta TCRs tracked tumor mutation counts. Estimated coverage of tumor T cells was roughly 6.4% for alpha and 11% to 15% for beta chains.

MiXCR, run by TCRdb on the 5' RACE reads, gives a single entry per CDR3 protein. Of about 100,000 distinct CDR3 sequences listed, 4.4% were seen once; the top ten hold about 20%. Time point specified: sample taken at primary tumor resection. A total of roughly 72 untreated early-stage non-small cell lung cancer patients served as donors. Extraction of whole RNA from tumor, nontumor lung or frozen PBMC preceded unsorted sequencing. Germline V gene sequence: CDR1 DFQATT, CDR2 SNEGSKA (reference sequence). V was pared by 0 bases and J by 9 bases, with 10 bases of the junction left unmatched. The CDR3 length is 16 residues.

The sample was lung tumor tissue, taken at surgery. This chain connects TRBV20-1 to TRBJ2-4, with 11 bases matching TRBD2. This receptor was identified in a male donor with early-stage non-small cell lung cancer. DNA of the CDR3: TGCAGTGCTAGAGATCAGGGACTAGCGGCTGGGGCCATTCAGTACTTC. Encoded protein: CSARDQGLAAGAIQYF.